This TCR beta chain came from a study of T cell repertoires in cytomegalovirus infection. This clonotype was seen at least ten times. Its antigen is as yet unknown. TCRdb reprocessed the reads via MiXCR and lists one record per CDR3 protein. The sample lists some 180,000 distinct CDR3 sequences; more than 9% were seen once. In germline, CDR1 is MDHEN, CDR2 SYDVKM. With 5 bases clipped from V and 2 bases from J, the junction kept 5 bases outside the gene matches. The CDR3 contains 15 residues. Regarding the study as a whole: Summed frequency of shared TCR beta families picked out CMV carriers who also had the relevant HLA.

The gene calls are TRBV28 and TRBJ2-7; 11 bases agree with TRBD2. The sequence was collected from a human donor in good health (CMV status not recorded). Some clones in this sample may be carry-over from other donors' samples. Material: PBMCs. The CDR3 DNA reads TGTGCCAGCAGTCCCACTAGCGGGGGAACCTACGAGCAGTACTTC. This sequence encodes CASSPTSGGTYEQYF.